Listed below are T cell receptor beta chains from one sample, sequenced in a study of T cell changes during pregnancy in multiple sclerosis. Clones were read by immunoSEQ multiplex PCR, and TCRdb kept only the in-frame ones, dropping some. The repertoire includes about 42,000 clones, roughly 80% of them detected once, and 0.6% to 0.8% sits in the top ten. This sample comprised CD4+ T cells from peripheral blood mononuclear cells, obtained before pregnancy. The receptors shown here come from a female donor with multiple sclerosis, enrolled in a pregnancy study. Both conserved end residues are part of each CDR3. The order of the fields is clone size, V gene, D gene, J gene, CDR3 DNA, CDR3 protein. A D gene is named only where the DNA matches it firmly. Only some rows state a clone size, as once, few, many or a class for expanded clones.

abundance: few
v_gene: TRBV5-1
d_gene: -
j_gene: TRBJ1-2
CDR3nt: TGCGCCAGCAGCTTGGCAGGGGCCAACTATGGCTACACCTTC
CDR3aa: CASSLAGANYGYTF

abundance: many
v_gene: TRBV6-6
d_gene: -
j_gene: TRBJ1-1
CDR3nt: TGTGCCAGCAGCCCTCAGGGGCATACTGAAGCTTTCTTT
CDR3aa: CASSPQGHTEAFF

abundance: -
v_gene: TRBV6-1
d_gene: -
j_gene: TRBJ1-2
CDR3nt: TGTGCCAGCAGTGAAGAGGAGACAGCTACTAACTATGGCTACACCTTC
CDR3aa: CASSEEETATNYGYTF

abundance: -
v_gene: TRBV6-5
d_gene: -
j_gene: TRBJ1-1
CDR3nt: TGTGCCAGCAAACAACAGGGATTCACTGAAGCTTTCTTT
CDR3aa: CASKQQGFTEAFF

abundance: -
v_gene: TRBV13
d_gene: TRBD2
j_gene: TRBJ2-5
CDR3nt: TGTGCCAGCAGCTACAGAATGGGCGGGGGGCAAGAGACCCAGTACTTC
CDR3aa: CASSYRMGGGQETQYF

abundance: -
v_gene: TRBV6-1
d_gene: -
j_gene: TRBJ2-2
CDR3nt: TGTGCCAGCAGGGGACAATCGGACACCGGGGAGCTGTTTTTT
CDR3aa: CASRGQSDTGELFF

abundance: -
v_gene: TRBV5-6
d_gene: -
j_gene: TRBJ1-2
CDR3nt: TGTGCCAGCAGCCGTGCAAGTACAGGGTCCTATGGCTACACCTTC
CDR3aa: CASSRASTGSYGYTF

abundance: -
v_gene: TRBV6-5
d_gene: -
j_gene: TRBJ2-2
CDR3nt: TGTGCCAGCAGTAAAACTGGGCACACCGGGGAGCTGTTTTTT
CDR3aa: CASSKTGHTGELFF

abundance: -
v_gene: TRBV5-1
d_gene: TRBD2
j_gene: TRBJ2-2
CDR3nt: TGCGCCAGCAGCCCCCCGATAGCGGGGTTGAACACCGGGGAGCTGTTTTTT
CDR3aa: CASSPPIAGLNTGELFF

abundance: -
v_gene: TRBV5-1
d_gene: -
j_gene: TRBJ1-2
CDR3nt: TGCGCCAGCAGCTTCCAGGGAAGGGGTGACGATGGCTACACCTTC
CDR3aa: CASSFQGRGDDGYTF

abundance: -
v_gene: TRBV29-1
d_gene: TRBD1
j_gene: TRBJ1-1
CDR3nt: TGCAGCGTTTACCGGGACAGAAGCATGAACACTGAAGCTTTCTTT
CDR3aa: CSVYRDRSMNTEAFF

abundance: few
v_gene: TRBV12-5
d_gene: TRBD1
j_gene: TRBJ2-7
CDR3nt: TGTGCTAGTGGTTTAGGACAGGTTACCTACGAGCAGTACTTC
CDR3aa: CASGLGQVTYEQYF

abundance: -
v_gene: TRBV7-9
d_gene: -
j_gene: TRBJ2-3
CDR3nt: TGTGCCACCGGGTTTTCGGTTGATACGCAGTATTTT
CDR3aa: CATGFSVDTQYF

abundance: -
v_gene: TRBV4-1
d_gene: TRBD1
j_gene: TRBJ1-1
CDR3nt: TGCGCCAGCAGCCAAGATGGGACAGGGTTCATGAACACTGAAGCTTTCTTT
CDR3aa: CASSQDGTGFMNTEAFF

abundance: few
v_gene: TRBV6-5
d_gene: -
j_gene: TRBJ1-5
CDR3nt: TGTGCCAGCAGAGCAGGGAATTTGAATCAGCCCCAGCATTTT
CDR3aa: CASRAGNLNQPQHF

abundance: -
v_gene: TRBV7-9
d_gene: -
j_gene: TRBJ2-3
CDR3nt: TGTGCCAGCCCCCCAGCAACAACTACCACAGATACGCAGTATTTT
CDR3aa: CASPPATTTTDTQYF

abundance: -
v_gene: TRBV7-9
d_gene: -
j_gene: TRBJ2-7
CDR3nt: TGTGCCAGCAGTCAGGACAGCTACGAGCAGTACTTC
CDR3aa: CASSQDSYEQYF

abundance: -
v_gene: TRBV4-3
d_gene: TRBD2
j_gene: TRBJ2-3
CDR3nt: TGCGCCAGCAGCCAAGATATACGCGGGGGGGCCGGATTTGAAGATACGCAGTATTTT
CDR3aa: CASSQDIRGGAGFEDTQYF

abundance: -
v_gene: TRBV19
d_gene: -
j_gene: TRBJ2-5
CDR3nt: TGTGCCAGTAGTGCTCAACTAGCCGAAGAGACCCAGTACTTC
CDR3aa: CASSAQLAEETQYF

abundance: -
v_gene: TRBV14
d_gene: TRBD1
j_gene: TRBJ1-2
CDR3nt: TGTGCCACCACGCGGACTGGACAGGGAAACTATGGCTACACCTTC
CDR3aa: CATTRTGQGNYGYTF

abundance: once
v_gene: TRBV7-9
d_gene: -
j_gene: TRBJ1-1
CDR3nt: TGTGCCAGCAGCCTTGGAAGAGGGGCTTTCTTT
CDR3aa: CASSLGRGAFF

abundance: -
v_gene: TRBV29-1
d_gene: TRBD1
j_gene: TRBJ1-3
CDR3nt: TGCAGCGTTGAACAGGGGGCTGGAAACACCATATATTTT
CDR3aa: CSVEQGAGNTIYF

abundance: -
v_gene: TRBV11-1
d_gene: -
j_gene: TRBJ2-1
CDR3nt: TGTGCTAGCACCGGGTCGGTCAATGAGCAGTTCTTC
CDR3aa: CASTGSVNEQFF

abundance: once
v_gene: TRBV6-6
d_gene: TRBD2
j_gene: TRBJ2-2
CDR3nt: TGTGCCAGCACCCCTAGCGGGAGTCGAACCGGGGAGCTGTTTTTT
CDR3aa: CASTPSGSRTGELFF

abundance: -
v_gene: TRBV18
d_gene: TRBD1
j_gene: TRBJ1-1
CDR3nt: TGTGCCAGCTCACCCGGACAGGGGTCTGAAGCTTTCTTT
CDR3aa: CASSPGQGSEAFF

abundance: -
v_gene: TRBV7-2
d_gene: -
j_gene: TRBJ2-2
CDR3nt: TGTGCCAGCATCGAACAGGGCGGGGGACCCGGGGAGCTGTTTTTT
CDR3aa: CASIEQGGGPGELFF

abundance: -
v_gene: TRBV5-8
d_gene: -
j_gene: TRBJ1-2
CDR3nt: TGTGCCAGCAGCTTGAAGGGCCAGGGGAATGGCTACACCTTC
CDR3aa: CASSLKGQGNGYTF

abundance: once
v_gene: TRBV27
d_gene: TRBD1
j_gene: TRBJ2-2
CDR3nt: TGTGCCAGCAGTCGCTTTAGTATTGGGACAGCGAACACCGGGGAGCTGTTTTTT
CDR3aa: CASSRFSIGTANTGELFF

abundance: -
v_gene: TRBV2
d_gene: -
j_gene: TRBJ2-2
CDR3nt: TGTGCCAGCAGTGTTCCCCCAGGCACCGGGGAGCTGTTTTTT
CDR3aa: CASSVPPGTGELFF

abundance: -
v_gene: TRBV30
d_gene: TRBD1
j_gene: TRBJ1-2
CDR3nt: TGTGCCTGGAGTCCTGGGACAGGGGATGCCGCCGGCTACACCTTC
CDR3aa: CAWSPGTGDAAGYTF

abundance: -
v_gene: TRBV18
d_gene: -
j_gene: TRBJ1-1
CDR3nt: TGTGCCAGCTCACCGGGGGGGAGGTCCATGGGCACTGAAGCTTTCTTT
CDR3aa: CASSPGGRSMGTEAFF

abundance: -
v_gene: TRBV27
d_gene: TRBD1
j_gene: TRBJ2-3
CDR3nt: TGTGCCAGCAGTCTTAGACAGGGGTTAGATACGCAGTATTTT
CDR3aa: CASSLRQGLDTQYF

abundance: once
v_gene: TRBV5-6
d_gene: TRBD1
j_gene: TRBJ1-1
CDR3nt: TGTGCCAGCAGCTTGGATGGGACAGGGACGGAGGACACTGAAGCTTTCTTT
CDR3aa: CASSLDGTGTEDTEAFF

abundance: once
v_gene: TRBV27
d_gene: TRBD2
j_gene: TRBJ2-7
CDR3nt: TGTGCCAGCAGAAGACCGGGACTAGCATTCTACGAGCAGTACTTC
CDR3aa: CASRRPGLAFYEQYF

abundance: once
v_gene: TRBV5-6
d_gene: -
j_gene: TRBJ1-1
CDR3nt: TGTGCCAGCAGCTTGGGTGGCAGGGCGGACACTGAAGCTTTCTTT
CDR3aa: CASSLGGRADTEAFF

abundance: few
v_gene: TRBV19
d_gene: -
j_gene: TRBJ2-2
CDR3nt: TGTGCCAGTAGTATGGCGGGACAGCGGCGGGGCGGGGAGCTGTTTTTT
CDR3aa: CASSMAGQRRGGELFF

abundance: -
v_gene: TRBV7-2
d_gene: TRBD2
j_gene: TRBJ2-5
CDR3nt: TGTGCCAGCACCCTAGGGCCTAGCGGGGTGGGGGAGACCCAGTACTTC
CDR3aa: CASTLGPSGVGETQYF

abundance: -
v_gene: TRBV5-6
d_gene: -
j_gene: TRBJ1-4
CDR3nt: TGTGCCAGCAGCTCCGCACCTCAGGGAAATGAAAAACTGTTTTTT
CDR3aa: CASSSAPQGNEKLFF

abundance: -
v_gene: TRBV29-1
d_gene: TRBD1
j_gene: TRBJ1-4
CDR3nt: TGCAGCGCCCGGACAGGGCTAGGTGAAAAACTGTTTTTT
CDR3aa: CSARTGLGEKLFF

abundance: -
v_gene: TRBV6-5
d_gene: TRBD2
j_gene: TRBJ2-3
CDR3nt: TGTGCCAGCCGGGAGGGGCCCACAGATACGCAGTATTTT
CDR3aa: CASREGPTDTQYF

abundance: -
v_gene: TRBV4-3
d_gene: -
j_gene: TRBJ1-4
CDR3nt: TGCGCCAGCAGCCAAGGCGGTCGGGCAACTAATGAAAAACTGTTTTTT
CDR3aa: CASSQGGRATNEKLFF

abundance: -
v_gene: TRBV11-2
d_gene: -
j_gene: TRBJ2-7
CDR3nt: TGTGCCAGCAGCTCACAACCACCCGTGGGGGCCTCCTACGAGCAGTACTTC
CDR3aa: CASSSQPPVGASYEQYF

abundance: -
v_gene: TRBV6-5
d_gene: -
j_gene: TRBJ1-2
CDR3nt: TGTGCCAGCAGGAAATCGGACAGCTCCTATGGCTACACCTTC
CDR3aa: CASRKSDSSYGYTF

abundance: -
v_gene: TRBV18
d_gene: -
j_gene: TRBJ2-5
CDR3nt: TGTGCCAGCTCACCGCGGGGACAGAAAGAGACCCAGTACTTC
CDR3aa: CASSPRGQKETQYF

abundance: -
v_gene: TRBV6-6
d_gene: TRBD1
j_gene: TRBJ1-2
CDR3nt: TGTGCCAGCAGGGATTCCGGGACAGGGAACTATGGCTACACCTTC
CDR3aa: CASRDSGTGNYGYTF

abundance: -
v_gene: TRBV6-6
d_gene: -
j_gene: TRBJ1-2
CDR3nt: TGTGCCAGCACCCAGGTGCAGGGGCGGACATGGACCTTC
CDR3aa: CASTQVQGRTWTF

abundance: -
v_gene: TRBV5-4
d_gene: -
j_gene: TRBJ1-1
CDR3nt: TGTGCCAGCAGCTTGGTCGTTATAGGGAGTACACAAACTGAAGCTTTCTTT
CDR3aa: CASSLVVIGSTQTEAFF

abundance: medium-sized
v_gene: TRBV5-1
d_gene: -
j_gene: TRBJ2-4
CDR3nt: TGCGCCAGCAGCTTGGGACAGGGAGGCATTCAGTACTTC
CDR3aa: CASSLGQGGIQYF

abundance: few
v_gene: TRBV19
d_gene: TRBD2
j_gene: TRBJ2-7
CDR3nt: TGTGCCAGTAGGCGACTAGCGGGAGACTACGAGCAGTACTTC
CDR3aa: CASRRLAGDYEQYF

abundance: few
v_gene: TRBV6-5
d_gene: TRBD1
j_gene: TRBJ2-3
CDR3nt: TGTGCCAGCAGCAAGGGACAGGCGATACCAGATACGCAGTATTTT
CDR3aa: CASSKGQAIPDTQYF

abundance: -
v_gene: TRBV7-9
d_gene: TRBD2
j_gene: TRBJ2-1
CDR3nt: TGTGCCAGCAGCCTTTCCCCAAGACTAGCGCTATACAATGAGCAGTTCTTC
CDR3aa: CASSLSPRLALYNEQFF

abundance: -
v_gene: TRBV12-5
d_gene: TRBD1
j_gene: TRBJ2-2
CDR3nt: TGTGCTAGTGGTTTGCCGACAGGGACCGGGGAGCTGTTTTTT
CDR3aa: CASGLPTGTGELFF

abundance: medium-sized
v_gene: TRBV11-2
d_gene: -
j_gene: TRBJ1-2
CDR3nt: TGTGCCAGCAGCCCACAGGACAGAACATCCTATGGCTACACCTTC
CDR3aa: CASSPQDRTSYGYTF

abundance: -
v_gene: TRBV7-9
d_gene: -
j_gene: TRBJ2-6
CDR3nt: TGTGCCAGCAGCCTCCTAGCCTCTGGGGCCAACGTCCTGACTTTC
CDR3aa: CASSLLASGANVLTF